Below, 32 T cell receptor beta chains from the same sample are listed, as sequenced in a study of PD-L1 blockade in urothelial cancer. Time point indicated: peripheral blood 6 weeks after treatment start. Using immunoSEQ multiplex PCR, the repertoire was profiled, and TCRdb retains in-frame clones only, with some absent. Of about 120,000 clones in the sample, approximately 85% were seen once. The material was PBMCs, obtained around atezolizumab (anti-PD-L1) treatment. These receptors all stem from a man in his fifties or sixties with urothelial cancer.

This clone showed up just a few times. The rearrangement joins TRBV18 to TRBJ1-1; D not resolved. The V end was cut by 2 bases, the J end by 1 base, with 5 bases between. CDR3 length equals 13 residues. CDR1 and CDR2 from the germline V gene are KGHSH and LQKENI. CDR3 in amino acids: CASSPNTNTEAFF. The DNA of the CDR3 is TGTGCCAGCTCACCAAACACGAACACTGAAGCTTTCTTT.

This rearrangement joins TRBV15 to TRBJ2-1; D is uncertain. The length of the CDR3 is 14 residues. Germline CDR1 LNHNV, CDR2 YYDKDF (reference sequence). Deletions cut 3 bases from V and 10 bases from J, with 16 bases between. This CDR3 reads CATSSVVVFREQFF. CDR3 DNA: TGTGCCACCAGCAGTGTGGTCGTGTTTCGGGAGCAGTTCTTC.

This clone was observed a few times. The gene calls are TRBV5-8 and TRBJ2-1; D is perhaps TRBD2 (5 bases). CDR1 is SGHTS and CDR2 is YDEGEE in the germline V gene. The CDR3 is 14 residues long. The ends were cut back, 4 bases at V and 4 bases at J, with 12 bases in the middle. CDR3 in amino acids: CASSVRLLYNEQFF. As DNA, the CDR3 is TGTGCCAGCAGCGTAAGACTACTTTACAATGAGCAGTTCTTC. The entire variable domain, with the rest obtained from reference TRBV5-8 and TRBJ2-1, is as follows: EAGVTQSPTHLIKTRGQQATLRCSPISGHTSVYWYQQALGLGLQFLLWYDEGEERNRGNFPPRFSGRQFPNYSSELNVNALELEDSALYLCASSVRLLYNEQFFGPGTRLTVL.

This chain uses TRBV5-4 with TRBJ2-3, with D possibly being TRBD2 (6 bases). The CDR3 contains 15 residues. Germline values: CDR1 SGHNT, CDR2 YYREEE (reference sequence). V lost 3 bases to trimming and J lost 2 bases, with 13 bases between them. In DNA form, the CDR3 reads TGTGCCAGCAGCTCCACCGGGACTGTCACAGATACGCAGTATTTT. As protein: CASSSTGTVTDTQYF.

The V gene is TRBV28, the J gene TRBJ1-4; D remains unclear. Per the germline V gene, CDR1 is MDHEN and CDR2 is SYDVKM. The length of the CDR3 is 14 residues. V was trimmed by 4 bases and J by 7 bases, leaving 13 bases between them. The CDR3 coding sequence is TGTGCCAGCAGTTCGACAACCCCCAGTGAAAAACTGTTTTTT. Translated: CASSSTTPSEKLFF.

This clone showed up just once. This chain uses TRBV5-1 with TRBJ2-3, with 9 bases that match TRBD2. CDR1 and CDR2 from the germline V gene are SGHRS and YFSETQ. The CDR3 is made up of 16 amino acids. The V segment lost 4 bases and the J segment 5 bases; nucleotides outside the gene matches: 11. DNA for the CDR3: TGCGCCAGCAGCATAATAATAGCGGGAGAGGGAGATACGCAGTATTTT. Translation gives CASSIIIAGEGDTQYF.

The V and J genes are TRBV19 and TRBJ2-4; 10 bases agree with TRBD2. Trimming cost V 5 bases and J 7 bases; bases outside gene matches: 5. Per germline, CDR1 LNHDA and CDR2 SQIVND (reference sequence). The CDR3 sequence is 14 residues long. CDR3 amino acids: CASSAGLAVNIQYF. The CDR3 nucleotides read TGTGCCAGTAGTGCCGGACTAGCGGTTAACATTCAGTACTTC.

This clone was counted once. The V gene is TRBV6-4, the J gene TRBJ2-3, with TRBD2 matching 12 bases. The CDR3 sequence is 15 residues long. CDR1 is MRHNA, CDR2 SNTAGT, per germline. V lost 6 bases to trimming and J lost 4 bases; unmatched junction nucleotides: 5. DNA of the CDR3: TGTGCCAGCAGACCACTAGCGGGAGGCGCAGATACGCAGTATTTT. Amino acid sequence: CASRPLAGGADTQYF.

The genes are TRBV5-1 and TRBJ1-1; D unclear. The V end was cut by 0 bases, the J end by 8 bases, with 11 bases between. CDR1 and CDR2 from the germline V gene are SGHRS and YFSETQ. CDR3 length: 13 residues. The CDR3 here is CASSLGWSREAFF. The CDR3 bases are TGCGCCAGCAGCTTGGGGTGGTCTCGGGAAGCTTTCTTT.

V is TRBV11-2 and J is TRBJ1-1; D uncertain. CDR1 and CDR2 from the germline V gene are SGHAT and FQNNGV. The CDR3 has 14 amino acids. Trimming cost V 0 bases and J 3 bases, with 8 bases left between them. Here the CDR3 DNA reads TGTGCCAGCAGCTTAGAGGAGGAGTACACTGAAGCTTTCTTT. This encodes CASSLEEEYTEAFF.

The rearrangement uses TRBV6-5 and TRBJ2-7; D unclear. V dropped 7 bases and J dropped 8 bases, with 9 bases sitting between them. The CDR3 consists of 10 residues. Germline-derived CDR1 and CDR2 are MNHEY and SVGAGI. The DNA for the CDR3 is TGTGCCAGCACCCCCAGTCAGCAGTACTTC. Its translation is CASTPSQQYF.

This rearrangement joins TRBV20-1 to TRBJ2-1, with TRBD2 matching 8 bases. CDR1 and CDR2 (germline): DFQATT, SNEGSKA (reference sequence). V lost 6 bases to trimming and J lost 9 bases; unmatched junction nucleotides: 4. CDR3 length equals 11 residues. CDR3 coding DNA: TGCAGTGCGGGGACTAGATTTGAGCAGTTCTTC. Encoded protein: CSAGTRFEQFF.

CDR3: CSAKGLAGVGEQYF. CDR3 in DNA: TGCAGCGCCAAGGGACTAGCGGGGGTAGGGGAGCAGTACTTC. The chain joins TRBV29-1 to TRBJ2-7; 14 nucleotides line up with TRBD2. Germline V CDR1 and CDR2: SQVTM, ANQGSEA. The CDR3 is made up of 14 amino acids. The J segment lost 7 bases and the V segment lost 7 bases, leaving 9 bases of the junction unmatched.

The chain couples TRBV10-2 to TRBJ2-7; possibly TRBD2 for D (6 bases). This CDR3 comprises 14 residues. V was clipped by 2 bases and J by 3 bases, with 11 bases between them. Germline values: CDR1 WSHSY, CDR2 SAAADI. The CDR3 DNA is TGCGCCAGCAGTGAGCGGGAGAGCATCTACGAGCAGTACTTC. Its protein is CASSERESIYEQYF.

The chain recombines TRBV5-5 with TRBJ1-3; D perhaps matches TRBD1 (5 bases). The CDR3 contains 16 residues. Germline V gene data show CDR1 as SGHKS and CDR2 as YYEKEE (reference sequence). Trimming removed 0 bases from V and 1 base from J, with 11 bases in between. The CDR3 sequence is CASSLEGMISGNTIYF. In DNA form, the CDR3 reads TGTGCCAGCAGCTTGGAGGGGATGATATCTGGAAACACCATATATTTT.

The chain is built from TRBV6-5 and TRBJ1-2, with a tentative D call TRBD1 (5 bases). The V end lost 0 bases, the J end lost 8 bases, and 16 bases lay between the germline ends. Germline V gene lookup returns CDR1 MNHEY and CDR2 SVGAGI. The CDR3 spans 15 residues. The CDR3 nucleotides read TGTGCCAGCAGTTACTCGATCAGACAGAAGCGAGGCTACACCTTC. Encoded protein: CASSYSIRQKRGYTF.

The chain employs TRBV2 and TRBJ2-7; D may be TRBD2 (7 bases). The germline V and J ends were trimmed by 5 bases and 6 bases, with 11 bases remaining between them. The germline gives CDR1 SNHLY, CDR2 FYNNEI. This CDR3 is 12 amino acids long. The CDR3 region has the DNA TGTGCCAGCAGTCACAGGGAGGGCGAGCAGTACTTC. Protein: CASSHREGEQYF.

This clone was counted at least ten times. CDR3 in amino acids: CASSVGSGNNQPQHF. CDR3 nucleotides: TGTGCCAGCAGTGTAGGGTCAGGGAATAACCAGCCCCAGCATTTT. V and J are TRBV2 and TRBJ1-5; D possibly corresponds to TRBD1 (5 bases). Trimming removed 4 bases from V and 7 bases from J, with 17 bases in between. CDR1 is SNHLY, CDR2 FYNNEI, per germline. The CDR3 totals 15 residues.

Only a few counts were recorded for this clone. V is TRBV2 and J is TRBJ1-1; D is unclear. The V and J ends lost 3 bases and 6 bases respectively, with 11 bases between them. In germline, CDR1 is SNHLY, CDR2 FYNNEI. The CDR3 is made up of 13 amino acids. The CDR3 here is CASSDAGFPEAFF. The CDR3 DNA sequence: TGTGCCAGCAGTGACGCAGGTTTCCCTGAAGCTTTCTTT. Complete variable domain (other parts from reference TRBV2 and TRBJ1-1): EPEVTQTPSHQVTQMGQEVILRCVPISNHLYFYWYRQILGQKVEFLVSFYNNEISEKSEIFDDQFSVERPDGSNFTLKIRSTKLEDSAMYFCASSDAGFPEAFFGQGTRLTVV.

V usage is TRBV9 and J usage is TRBJ2-5; TRBD2 agrees at 12 bases. The CDR3 extends over 15 amino acids. The germline V gene has CDR1 SGDLS and CDR2 YYNGEE. J lost 5 bases, V lost 4 bases, and 6 bases had no gene match. CDR3 in DNA: TGTGCCAGCAGCTGGACTAGCGGGATTCGGGAGACCCAGTACTTC. Translation gives CASSWTSGIRETQYF.

J is TRBJ1-1 and V is TRBV28; D is uncertain. Trimming removed 7 bases at V and 6 bases at J, with 9 bases between. From germline, CDR1 is MDHEN and CDR2 SYDVKM. The CDR3 contains 11 residues. CDR3 nucleotide sequence: TGTGCCAGCATGCGGAGGCCTGAAGCTTTCTTT. As protein: CASMRRPEAFF.

The V call is TRBV21-1, the J call TRBJ1-1; the D call TRBD1 from the table was never checked on the DNA. TRBV21-1 is termed a pseudogene. CDR3 length equals 13 residues. The CDR3 spells CASSKVGNTEAFF. CDR3 bases: TGTGCCAGCAGCAAAGTTGGCAACACTGAAGCTTTCTTT.

The gene calls are TRBV23-1 and TRBJ1-1, with D hard to call. TRBV23-1 is assigned to the ORF class and has an uncertain function. V gave up 3 bases and J gave up 5 bases, with 7 bases separating them. The CDR3 is made up of 12 amino acids. The DNA of the CDR3 is TGCGCCAGCAGTCATCGAGGGACTGAAGCTTTCTTT. Protein product: CASSHRGTEAFF.

This clone was counted once. V is TRBV25-1 and J is TRBJ2-3; D is unresolved. This CDR3 contains 15 residues. Germline V gives CDR1 MGHDK, CDR2 SYGVNS. V lost 6 bases to trimming and J lost 1 base, with 14 bases between them. As DNA, the CDR3 is TGTGCCAGCAGGCCCGAGACTTCTCGCACAGATACGCAGTATTTT. Translation gives CASRPETSRTDTQYF.

This chain joins TRBV5-1 and TRBJ2-3; 7 nucleotides line up with TRBD2. V shed 2 bases, J shed 6 bases, and the junction held 3 bases outside the gene matches. Germline loops: CDR1 SGHRS, CDR2 YFSETQ. The length of the CDR3 is 13 residues. The CDR3 nucleotides read TGCGCCAGCAGCTTTACTAGCGCCGATACGCAGTATTTT. Protein sequence: CASSFTSADTQYF.

This chain connects TRBV15 to TRBJ2-1; 8 bases match TRBD2. CDR1 LNHNV and CDR2 YYDKDF come from the germline V gene (reference sequence). J gave up 2 bases and V 0 bases, and 12 bases lay outside the gene matches. This CDR3 has 19 residues. DNA of the CDR3: TGTGCCACCAGCAGAGAGGGTAGGGCGGGAGGTTCTACCTACAATGAGCAGTTCTTC. This sequence encodes CATSREGRAGGSTYNEQFF. The full variable domain, in which reference TRBV15 and TRBJ2-1 provide the parts outside the CDR3, is DAMVIQNPRYQVTQFGKPVTLSCSQTLNHNVMYWYQQKSSQAPKLLFHYYDKDFNNEADTPDNFQSRRPNTSFCFLDIRSPGLGDTAMYLCATSREGRAGGSTYNEQFFGPGTRLTVL.

The chain is built from TRBV27 and TRBJ2-4, with D uncertain. The V end lost 2 bases, the J end lost 0 bases, and 8 bases lay between the germline ends. Germline CDR1 reads MNHEY; CDR2 reads SMNVEV (reference sequence). This CDR3 spans 15 amino acids. The CDR3 DNA follows: TGTGCCAGCAGTTTAATTCTCCTAGCCAAAAACATTCAGTACTTC. Encoded protein: CASSLILLAKNIQYF.

In its sample, this clone was seen many times. This rearrangement joins TRBV9 to TRBJ2-7; 15 nucleotides line up with TRBD2. Germline CDR1 SGDLS, CDR2 YYNGEE. The CDR3 totals 15 residues. The ends lost 1 base at V and 6 bases at J; junction bases unmatched: 2. The CDR3 DNA follows: TGTGCCAGCAGCGTACAGGGACTAGCGGGAGGCGAGCAGTACTTC. Protein: CASSVQGLAGGEQYF.

There are a few counts of this clone. The chain is built from TRBV7-9 and TRBJ1-4, with D possibly matching TRBD1 (5 bases). Deletions cut 1 base from V and 4 bases from J, with 10 bases between. Germline lookup yields CDR1 SEHNR and CDR2 FQNEAQ (reference sequence). The CDR3 has 15 amino acids. The CDR3 DNA reads TGTGCCAGCAGCTTAGGCAGGGCTGTTAATGAAAAACTGTTTTTT. Translating gives CASSLGRAVNEKLFF.

This clone is medium-sized (0.01 to 0.1%) within its sample. The rearrangement uses TRBV10-3 and TRBJ1-5; 10 bases fit TRBD1. The CDR3 has 14 residues. In germline, CDR1 is ENHRY, CDR2 SYGVKD. Trimming removed 6 bases from V and 2 bases from J; junction bases left unmatched: 1. CDR3 loop: CAISGTGGNQPQHF. For the CDR3, the DNA is TGTGCCATCAGCGGGACAGGGGGCAATCAGCCCCAGCATTTT.

The rearrangement links TRBV28 to TRBJ2-2, with a weak D call TRBD2 (6 bases). The CDR3 contains 16 residues. Germline V gives CDR1 MDHEN, CDR2 SYDVKM. The V end was cut by 6 bases, the J end by 0 bases, with 14 bases between. The CDR3 nucleotides are TGTGCCAGCAGCTGGGCGGGGATGACGAACACCGGGGAGCTGTTTTTT. This codes for CASSWAGMTNTGELFF. Combining the CDR3 with reference TRBV28 and TRBJ2-2 gives the whole variable domain DVKVTQSSRYLVKRTGEKVFLECVQDMDHENMFWYRQDPGLGLRLIYFSYDVKMKEKGDIPEGYSVSREKKERFSLILESASTNQTSMYLCASSWAGMTNTGELFFGEGSRLTVL.

The rearrangement links TRBV27 to TRBJ2-7, with 12 bases lining up with TRBD2. The CDR3 contains 16 residues. V dropped 1 base and J dropped 2; count of bases not matched to a gene: 3. In germline, CDR1 is MNHEY, CDR2 SMNVEV (reference sequence). The CDR3 reads CASSLFLAGGAYEQYF. The CDR3 region has the DNA TGTGCCAGCAGTTTATTTCTAGCGGGAGGGGCCTACGAGCAGTACTTC.